These T cell receptor beta chains were read from a single sample in a study of Ad26.COV2.S vaccination and SARS-CoV-2 variants. Sequencing was performed with immunoSEQ multiplex PCR; in TCRdb, only in-frame clones are kept and a portion is missing. Of around 320,000 clones listed, around 86% are singletons. Source: peripheral blood, taken in a trial of Ad26.COV2.S vaccine versus placebo. Receptor source: a person between 18 and 65 years old who received the Ad26.COV2.S COVID-19 vaccine or a placebo. Each CDR3 is given without its conserved first and last residue.

V gene	CDR3 length	J gene	CDR3 protein
TRBV7-9	13	TRBJ2-7	ASSFQQGSIYEQY
TRBV5-1	15	TRBJ2-1	ASSPGTGGVGYNEQF
TRBV25-1	12	TRBJ2-1	ATTSPGSLDEQF
TRBV5-6	10	TRBJ2-3	ASSLWEDTQY
TRBV7-2	15	TRBJ2-7	ASSDPRGTGTIYEQY
TRBV5-1	14	TRBJ1-1	ASSLVRTGASGEAF
TRBV12-3/TRBV12-4	10	TRBJ2-7	ASRSDRVEQY
TRBV29-1	11	TRBJ2-5	SVVGTAQETQY
TRBV5-6	12	TRBJ2-5	ASSLYGGMGTQY
TRBV6-2/TRBV6-3	9	TRBJ1-6	ASSLGSPLH
TRBV4-2	15	TRBJ2-1	ASSPSWGTGAYNEQF
TRBV7-2	10	TRBJ2-5	ASSLGRETQY
TRBV9	13	TRBJ2-7	ASSVAPDSSYEQY
TRBV6-5	11	TRBJ1-2	ASRATTLLGYT
TRBV6-5	11	TRBJ1-1	ASTKWGVGEAF
TRBV19	11	TRBJ2-3	ASSIEQLDTQY
TRBV7-9	12	TRBJ1-2	ASSPVTGGYGYT
TRBV29-1	11	TRBJ2-3	SVESRVTDTQY
TRBV6-2/TRBV6-3	14	TRBJ2-6	ASSYRYSSGANVLT
TRBV6-2/TRBV6-3	11	TRBJ2-1	ASSYSTPKVQF
TRBV29-1	10	TRBJ1-2	STRTGRYGYT
TRBV7-6	13	TRBJ1-5	ASSLVLGANQPQH
TRBV6-5	13	TRBJ1-1	ASSYSSFQDTEAF
TRBV12-3/TRBV12-4	10	TRBJ2-1	ASSSDRGEQF
TRBV25-1	12	TRBJ2-7	ASSLAGASYEQY
TRBV4-3	13	TRBJ1-5	ASSQDRAGNQPQH
TRBV7-9	14	TRBJ1-4	ASSLVPRSLNEKLF
TRBV6-6	11	TRBJ1-2	ASGTGRDYGYT
TRBV28	15	TRBJ2-5	ASSLHREGTFKETQY
TRBV20-1	11	TRBJ2-7	SASSDVSYEQY
TRBV6-5	9	TRBJ2-1	ASSRGNEQF
TRBV7-9	10	TRBJ2-7	ASSSDRDPIY
TRBV25-1	11	TRBJ2-1	ASSLGGLNEQF
TRBV27	14	TRBJ2-7	ASIPPPQDTSYEQY
TRBV27	12	TRBJ1-2	ATRGPTGFGGYT
TRBV5-6	12	TRBJ2-7	ASSLTGGFYEQY
TRBV5-4	13	TRBJ1-3	ASSTGTGGKNTIY
TRBV2	14	TRBJ2-7	ASSERYGGSPYEQY
TRBV5-1	11	TRBJ2-7	ASSLVAPYEQY
TRBV20-1	8	TRBJ1-4	SARQEKLF
TRBV12-5	11	TRBJ2-2	ASGFYGSGELF
TRBV7-6	17	TRBJ1-3	ASSLKGGPGRISGNTIY
TRBV30	14	TRBJ2-1	AWSVGQVNIYNEQF
TRBV19	11	TRBJ1-1	ASSTGRNTEAF
TRBV18	12	TRBJ1-1	ASSPSPTNTEAF
TRBV14	16	TRBJ1-1	ASSPTSDSSGVNTEAF
TRBV2	13	TRBJ2-2	ASRVLAQNTGELF
TRBV6-5	10	TRBJ1-5	ASSTGGERQH
TRBV5-4	14	TRBJ2-3	ASTRGSRGDTDTQY
TRBV5-1	11	TRBJ1-1	ASSWTGDTEAF
TRBV6-2/TRBV6-3	9	TRBJ1-2	ASSRRGGYT
TRBV29-1	11	TRBJ1-4	SVYDRGGEKLF
TRBV6-1	15	TRBJ2-7	ASSDGLAGGPGYEQY
TRBV4-1	13	TRBJ1-1	ASSQRVTLNTEAF
TRBV6-2/TRBV6-3	14	TRBJ1-1	ASSYKEGGLDTEAF
TRBV5-1	14	TRBJ1-1	ASSSTPGPRNTEAF
TRBV2	14	TRBJ2-7	ASSERVLAGSYEQY
TRBV5-4	10	TRBJ1-2	ASSLIGFGYT
TRBV14	10	TRBJ2-3	ASSSWPDTQY
TRBV2	14	TRBJ1-6	ASTKQGGIRKSPLH